This T cell receptor beta chain was recovered during a study of Graves' ophthalmopathy and Graves' hyperthyroidism. Study information: Hyperthyroidism was considered stable when no ophthalmopathy appeared within 18 months of follow-up.

Concerning this clonotype: The antigen is not known. At one end, the junction sequence differs from germline, possibly due to a read error.

Germline-derived CDR1 and CDR2 are WSHSY and SAAADI. The length of the CDR3 is 15 residues. RNA served as the template for amplifying TCR beta CDR3 regions. Investigators did first-round RT-PCR with HTBI primers, then second-round multiplex PCR. TCRdb called the multiplex PCR reads again in MiXCR, with one record for every CDR3 protein. This sample has approximately 1.2 million distinct CDR3 sequences; around a third occur once, and the top ten carry roughly 10%. Ages of hyperthyroidism patients ran from 18 to 65, and their diagnoses were new, under 2 months' duration. Whole-study results and caveats: Ophthalmopathy and stable hyperthyroidism were discriminated by a 13-signature model, with 87.88% sensitivity and nearly 84% specificity. The majority of expanded thyroid clonotypes above 0.001 frequency also occurred in blood.

V gene TRBV10-2 combines with J gene TRBJ2-7; 7 nucleotides align to TRBD2. This clonotype was obtained from an adult man with Graves' hyperthyroidism. The sample was peripheral blood or thyroid tissue (not recorded which). The CDR3: CACSANPSGTGEQYF. The DNA of the CDR3 is TGCGCCTGCAGTGCCAATCCCAGCGGGACTGGCGAGCAGTACTTC.